The table lists the clone carrying this T cell receptor beta chain with a few counts. HTBI primers from iRepertoire and Arm-PCR of CDR3 regions yielded the TCR beta libraries. Each CDR3 protein gets one entry after TCRdb re-called the multiplex PCR reads with MiXCR. The sample consists of around 430,000 distinct CDR3 sequences, roughly 22% of them appearing once. As to time point: persistent/refractory GD, antithyroid drugs over 5 years with positive TRAb. RNA from PBMCs was the source of the TCR library. The sample comes from a study of regulatory T cells in long-lasting Graves disease. The V end was cut by 5 bases, the J end by 2 bases, with 20 bases between. Germline CDR1 is SGHAT and CDR2 is FQDESV (reference sequence). This CDR3 is 17 amino acids long.

The chain uses TRBV11-1 and TRBJ2-3; TRBD1 is a possible D gene (6 bases). The source of this sequence is a female donor with Graves disease. The source material was peripheral blood mononuclear cells (PBMCs), sampled when the disease was refractory, from a patient treated with antithyroid drugs. In nucleotides, the CDR3 is TGTGCCAGCAGCCGGAATGGGGGCCGGTACCTCACAGATACGCAGTATTTT. Its translation: CASSRNGGRYLTDTQYF.